Listed below are T cell receptor beta chains from one sample, sequenced in a study of STAT3 mutations in large granular lymphocyte leukemia. The method was immunoSEQ multiplex PCR; TCRdb's version includes in-frame clones alone and lacks a portion of them. This sample has 30,000 to 45,000 clones; 88% occur once, and the top ten carry over 0.4%. Sample: PBMCs. Every receptor here comes from a human donor with T large granular lymphocyte leukemia. Some clones in this sample may be carry-over from other donors' samples. The CDR3 runs from the conserved cysteine through the conserved F or W. The D gene is left open where the match is weak. Size is omitted from some rows. Given values are once, few, many or a class for expanded clones.

>TRBD1|NA|TRBV5-6|TRBJ2-1
TGTGCCAGCAGCTTGACGGTCACAGGGGAACCTTACAATGAGCAGTTCTTC
CASSLTVTGEPYNEQFF
>NA|NA|TRBV30|TRBJ2-3
TGTGCCTGGAGTGGGAGCAGCACAGATACGCAGTATTTT
CAWSGSSTDTQYF
>NA|once|TRBV4-2|TRBJ2-6
TGTGCCAGCAGTCGCTCGGACCTGGGGATAGGGGGGGCCAACGTCCTGACTTTC
CASSRSDLGIGGANVLTF
>NA|NA|TRBV6-5|TRBJ2-3
TGTGCCAGCAGGTGGTCGGCCCGCACAGATACGCAGTATTTT
CASRWSARTDTQYF
>TRBD1|once|TRBV18|TRBJ1-5
TGTGCCAGCTCACCGGGACAGAGCAATCAGCCCCAGCATTTT
CASSPGQSNQPQHF
>NA|NA|TRBV18|TRBJ1-6
TGTGCCAGCTCTCTGTCAAGGACGGACTATAATTCACCCCTCCACTTT
CASSLSRTDYNSPLHF
>NA|NA|TRBV7-2|TRBJ1-5
TGTGCCAGCAGCTTGTACGCGACAGATAGCAATCAGCCCCAGCATTTT
CASSLYATDSNQPQHF
>NA|NA|TRBV6-5|TRBJ1-2
TGTGCCAGCAGTTATTATGTCGGGGGCCCTAACTATGGCTACACCTTC
CASSYYVGGPNYGYTF
>TRBD2|few|TRBV5-6|TRBJ2-5
TGTGCCAGCAGCTTGGCCAACGGGGGGGTTCGAGAGACCCAGTACTTC
CASSLANGGVRETQYF
>NA|NA|TRBV11-2|TRBJ1-1
TGTGCCAGCAGCAACACAGGGCTGAACACTGAAGCTTTCTTT
CASSNTGLNTEAFF
>NA|NA|TRBV7-9|TRBJ2-1
TGTGCCAGCAGCTTGGTTCGGCCCTACAATGAGCAGTTCTTC
CASSLVRPYNEQFF
>NA|NA|TRBV6-1|TRBJ2-7
TGTGCCAGCACCCTTGACAGCTACTACGAGCAGTACTTC
CASTLDSYYEQYF
>TRBD1|NA|TRBV4-1|TRBJ1-4
TGCGCCAGCAGCCTGGGACAGGGGGGTGCTAATGAAAAACTGTTTTTT
CASSLGQGGANEKLFF